These 22 T cell receptor beta chains share one sample of origin, sequenced in a study of T cells in localized non-small cell lung cancer. Libraries were prepared by immunoSEQ multiplex PCR; TCRdb keeps only in-frame clonotypes and omits some of them. The sample lists about 59,000 clones; roughly 88% were seen once. The sample in question was peripheral blood, obtained before any cancer treatment. These receptors came from a woman aged 40 to 75 with stage I lung adenocarcinoma.

The genes are TRBV10-3 and TRBJ2-7; 8 bases map to TRBD2. Trimming took 8 bases from V and 5 from J; bases not matched to a gene: 14. Germline V CDR1 and CDR2: ENHRY, SYGVKD. This CDR3 region has 15 residues. This CDR3 reads CAISRGGEGSHEQYF. In nucleotides, the CDR3 is TGTGCCATCTCCCGGGGGGGAGAAGGTTCCCACGAGCAGTACTTC.

This chain joins TRBV12-5 and TRBJ2-1; 13 positions match TRBD2. The V and J ends lost 5 bases and 9 bases, in that order; junction bases with no gene match: 7. The CDR3 contains 15 residues. Looked up from germline, CDR1 is LGHNT and CDR2 is FRNRAP. CDR3 DNA: TGTGCTAGTGGTGCCACTAGCGGGGGGGCCGGTGAGCAGTTCTTC. Its protein product is CASGATSGGAGEQFF.

The chain combines TRBV27 with TRBJ1-4; 12 positions match TRBD1. Per germline, CDR1 MNHEY and CDR2 SMNVEV (reference sequence). The CDR3 has 16 residues. The ends lost 2 bases at V and 10 bases at J; junction bases unmatched: 8. The CDR3 DNA sequence: TGTGCCAGCAGTTTAAGGTCGGGACAGGGGGCCGGAAAACTGTTTTTT. It encodes CASSLRSGQGAGKLFF.

V usage is TRBV6-1 and J usage is TRBJ1-5; possibly TRBD1 for D (6 bases). V shed 0 bases and J shed 6 bases, with 18 bases lying between them. The V gene's germline CDR1 is MNHNS and CDR2 SASEGT. The CDR3 length is 17 residues. The CDR3 nucleotides are TGTGCCAGCAGTGAAGCTTATTACAGGGTCTCGGGTCAGCCCCAGCATTTT. Encoded protein: CASSEAYYRVSGQPQHF.

The chain recombines TRBV30 with TRBJ1-2; D is undetermined. This CDR3 contains 13 residues. Germline V lookup: CDR1 GTSNPN, CDR2 SVGIG (reference sequence). The germline V and J ends were trimmed by 0 bases and 5 bases, with 10 bases remaining between them. CDR3 residues: CAWSVDQNYGYTF. In nucleotides, the CDR3 is TGTGCCTGGAGTGTAGATCAGAATTATGGCTACACCTTC. Supplemented by reference TRBV30 and TRBJ1-2, the full variable domain reads SQTIHQWPATLVQPVGSPLSLECTVEGTSNPNLYWYRQAAGRGLQLLFYSVGIGQISSEVPQNLSASRPQDRQFILSSKKLLLSDSGFYLCAWSVDQNYGYTFGSGTRLTVV.

The chain recombines TRBV7-2 with TRBJ2-1, with 13 nucleotides matching TRBD2. Germline CDR1 and CDR2: SGHTA and FQGNSA. This CDR3 comprises 16 residues. Germline trimming cut 3 bases from V and 7 bases from J; bases unmatched to any gene: 6. The CDR3 region is CASSFTSGRAGNEQFF. The CDR3 DNA sequence: TGTGCCAGCAGCTTCACTAGCGGGAGGGCCGGAAATGAGCAGTTCTTC.

The V and J genes are TRBV4-3 and TRBJ1-1; D remains ambiguous. The CDR3 totals 14 residues. Trimming shortened V by 2 bases and J by 4 bases, and 11 bases separated the two germline ends. Germline V gene sequence: CDR1 LGHNA, CDR2 YSLEER. The CDR3 DNA reads as TGCGCCAGCAGCCAATCGTCTGGAGCCACTGAAGCTTTCTTT. Its protein is CASSQSSGATEAFF.

Only one count was recorded for this clone. This chain uses TRBV19 with TRBJ1-2, with D tentatively TRBD1 (6 bases). The CDR3 consists of 13 residues. Trimming left V 5 bases short and J 4 bases short, with 11 bases between. The germline CDR1 and CDR2 sequences are LNHDA and SQIVND (reference sequence). CDR3 DNA sequence: TGTGCCAGTAGTCGAAACAGGGTCTATGGCTACACCTTC. It is translated as CASSRNRVYGYTF.

The sample holds one count of this clone. The V and J genes are TRBV19 and TRBJ1-1; D call uncertain. This CDR3 comprises 15 residues. V was trimmed by 1 base and J by 6 bases, leaving 15 bases between them. CDR1 is LNHDA and CDR2 is SQIVND in the germline V gene (reference sequence). The DNA for the CDR3 is TGTGCCAGTAGTATAGTCGGGATTGTTCGGGCTGAAGCTTTCTTT. It yields the protein CASSIVGIVRAEAFF.

The genes are TRBV7-2 and TRBJ1-1, with D possibly matching TRBD1 (5 bases). With 5 bases removed from V and 5 bases from J, the gap between germline ends came to 12 bases. The germline gives CDR1 SGHTA, CDR2 FQGNSA. CDR3 size: 13 residues. CDR3 sequence (DNA): TGTGCCAGCAGCCCAAATGGGGGAACTGAAGCTTTCTTT. Residues: CASSPNGGTEAFF.

The chain employs TRBV28 and TRBJ1-1, with TRBD1 as a possible D gene (6 bases). Between the trimmed V and J ends, which lost 6 bases and 0 bases, there was a span of 11 bases. Germline V gives CDR1 MDHEN, CDR2 SYDVKM. This CDR3 contains 14 residues. CDR3 amino acids: CASSPGHLNTEAFF. The CDR3 DNA is TGTGCCAGCAGCCCGGGACACCTGAACACTGAAGCTTTCTTT.

The chain uses TRBV5-6 and TRBJ1-4; no definite D call. With 0 bases removed from V and 4 bases from J, the gap between germline ends came to 10 bases. This CDR3 has 15 amino acids. Germline loops: CDR1 SGHDT, CDR2 YYEEEE. CDR3 bases: TGTGCCAGCAGCTTGGGAGGTTTGGGTAATGAAAAACTGTTTTTT. This encodes CASSLGGLGNEKLFF.

J is TRBJ2-1 and V is TRBV9; TRBD1 aligns across 11 bases. Germline V gives CDR1 SGDLS, CDR2 YYNGEE. The CDR3 is 17 residues long. V was pared by 0 bases and J by 4 bases, with 6 bases of the junction left unmatched. CDR3 in DNA: TGTGCCAGCAGCGTAGATATAAGGGACAGGGGGTACAATGAGCAGTTCTTC. Translated: CASSVDIRDRGYNEQFF. Based on the CDR3 plus reference TRBV9 and TRBJ2-1, the full variable domain is DSGVTQTPKHLITATGQRVTLRCSPRSGDLSVYWYQQSLDQGLQFLIQYYNGEERAKGNILERFSAQQFPDLHSELNLSSLELGDSALYFCASSVDIRDRGYNEQFFGPGTRLTVL.

This clone was recorded a few times. This sequence joins TRBV28 and TRBJ2-3; TRBD2 agrees at 9 bases. Germline V gives CDR1 MDHEN, CDR2 SYDVKM. The CDR3 is 15 amino acids. V was pared by 2 bases and J by 2 bases, with 2 bases of the junction left unmatched. The DNA of the CDR3 is TGTGCCAGCAGTTTAGCGGGAGGGGTCACAGATACGCAGTATTTT. This translates into CASSLAGGVTDTQYF.

The V call is TRBV5-6, the J call TRBJ1-6, with 8 bases that match TRBD1. This CDR3 is 17 amino acids long. The trim removed 4 bases at V and 6 bases at J, leaving 12 bases unmatched. The germline V gene has CDR1 SGHDT and CDR2 YYEEEE. The chain's CDR3 is CASSGQGQSPPNSPLHF. The CDR3 DNA reads as TGTGCCAGCAGCGGACAGGGCCAATCTCCCCCTAATTCACCCCTCCACTTT. The whole variable domain, remainder taken from reference TRBV5-6 and TRBJ1-6, is DAGVTQSPTHLIKTRGQQVTLRCSPKSGHDTVSWYQQALGQGPQFIFQYYEEEERQRGNFPDRFSGHQFPNYSSELNVNALLLGDSALYLCASSGQGQSPPNSPLHFGNGTRLTVT.

The chain is built from TRBV28 and TRBJ1-1, with TRBD1 matching over 7 bases. CDR1 and CDR2 from the germline V gene are MDHEN and SYDVKM. There are 12 residues in the CDR3. Trimming at V came to 8 bases and at J to 3 bases, leaving 3 bases not matched to a gene. The CDR3: CASLQGDTEAFF. The CDR3 DNA is TGTGCCAGCCTCCAGGGGGACACTGAAGCTTTCTTT.

The rearrangement links TRBV27 to TRBJ1-5, with D unresolved. This CDR3 region has 13 residues. V was trimmed by 2 bases and J by 5 bases, leaving 7 bases between them. Germline V CDR1 and CDR2: MNHEY, SMNVEV (reference sequence). CDR3 sequence reads: CASSLRGDQPQHF. The CDR3 DNA reads TGTGCCAGCAGTTTACGTGGGGATCAGCCCCAGCATTTT.

The J gene is TRBJ2-3, the V gene TRBV18; D is perhaps TRBD2 (5 bases). CDR3 length: 13 amino acids. Germline V gene data show CDR1 as KGHSH and CDR2 as LQKENI. V lost 6 bases to trimming and J lost 4 bases, with 11 bases between them. The CDR3 sequence is CASSGLKADTQYF. The CDR3 bases are TGTGCCAGCTCCGGACTCAAGGCAGATACGCAGTATTTT.

This clone appeared once. V gene TRBV7-9 combines with J gene TRBJ2-1, with D tentatively TRBD1 or TRBD2 (5 bases each). Germline loops: CDR1 SEHNR, CDR2 FQNEAQ (reference sequence). CDR3 length: 15 amino acids. Trimming left V 4 bases short and J 8 bases short, with 18 bases between. CDR3 nucleotides: TGTGCCAGCAGCTCGGCCGGGACCCTTAGAGATGAGCAGTTCTTC. This sequence encodes CASSSAGTLRDEQFF.

Only one count was recorded for this clone. The V and J genes are TRBV5-1 and TRBJ2-1; 11 bases align to TRBD2. Germline CDR1 and CDR2: SGHRS and YFSETQ. The CDR3 has 17 residues. The J segment lost 3 bases and the V segment lost 0 bases, leaving 5 bases of the junction unmatched. The CDR3 DNA follows: TGCGCCAGCAGCTTGGAACCTAGCGGGGGGAACTACAATGAGCAGTTCTTC. Translating gives CASSLEPSGGNYNEQFF.

The chain recombines TRBV30 with TRBJ2-1, with 9 positions matching TRBD1. Germline CDR1 is GTSNPN and CDR2 is SVGIG (reference sequence). CDR3 length equals 14 residues. With V trimmed by 6 bases and J by 6 bases, 9 bases remained unmatched. The DNA of the CDR3 is TGTGCCTGTTCAGACAGGGGGACTTTCAATGAGCAGTTCTTC. This codes for CACSDRGTFNEQFF.

The chain recombines TRBV13 with TRBJ2-3; TRBD2 agrees at 12 bases. The CDR3 runs to 18 residues. Losses at the gene ends were 5 bases for V and 5 bases for J; bases not matched to a gene: 14. CDR1 and CDR2 from the germline V gene are PRHDT and FYEKMQ (reference sequence). The CDR3 bases are TGTGCCAGCAGCGCAGGCTCTAGCGGGGGGGCCGATCAAGATACGCAGTATTTT. Its translation: CASSAGSSGGADQDTQYF.